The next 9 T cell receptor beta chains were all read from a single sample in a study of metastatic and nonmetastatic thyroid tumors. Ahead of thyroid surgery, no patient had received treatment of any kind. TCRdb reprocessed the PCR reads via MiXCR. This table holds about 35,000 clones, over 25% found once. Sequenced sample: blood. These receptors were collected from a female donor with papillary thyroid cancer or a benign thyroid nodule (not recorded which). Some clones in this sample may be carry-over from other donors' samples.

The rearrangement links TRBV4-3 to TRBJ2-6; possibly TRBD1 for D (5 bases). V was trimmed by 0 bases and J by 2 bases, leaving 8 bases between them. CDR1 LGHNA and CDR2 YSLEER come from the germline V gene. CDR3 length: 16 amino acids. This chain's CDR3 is CASSQEEGAGANVLTF. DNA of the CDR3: TGCGCCAGCAGCCAAGAAGAAGGGGCTGGGGCCAACGTCCTGACTTTC.

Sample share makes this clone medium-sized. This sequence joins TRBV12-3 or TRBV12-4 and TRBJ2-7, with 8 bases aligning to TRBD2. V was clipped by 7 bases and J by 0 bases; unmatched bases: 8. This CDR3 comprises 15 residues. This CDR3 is CASTDRGGISYEQYF. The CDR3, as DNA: TGTGCCAGCACCGATCGGGGGGGGATCTCCTACGAGCAGTACTTC.

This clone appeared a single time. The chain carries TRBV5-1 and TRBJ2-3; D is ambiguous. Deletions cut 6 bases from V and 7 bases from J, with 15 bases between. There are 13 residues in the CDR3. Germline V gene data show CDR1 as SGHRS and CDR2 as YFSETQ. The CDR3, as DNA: TGCGCCAGCATTACAAGCGTTCTACATACGCAGTATTTT. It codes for CASITSVLHTQYF.

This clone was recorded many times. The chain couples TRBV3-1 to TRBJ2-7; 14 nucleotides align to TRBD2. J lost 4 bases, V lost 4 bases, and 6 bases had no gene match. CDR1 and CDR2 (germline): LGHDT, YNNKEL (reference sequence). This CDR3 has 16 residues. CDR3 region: CASSPGTSGRPYEQYF. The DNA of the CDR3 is TGTGCCAGCAGCCCCGGGACTAGCGGGAGACCATACGAGCAGTACTTC.

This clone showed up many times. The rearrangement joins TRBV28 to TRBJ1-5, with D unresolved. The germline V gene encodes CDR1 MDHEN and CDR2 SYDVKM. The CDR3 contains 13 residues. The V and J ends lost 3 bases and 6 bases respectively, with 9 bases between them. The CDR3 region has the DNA TGTGCCAGCAGTTTTGCGGGGAGTCAGCCCCAGCATTTT. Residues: CASSFAGSQPQHF. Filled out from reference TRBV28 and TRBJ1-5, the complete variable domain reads DVKVTQSSRYLVKRTGEKVFLECVQDMDHENMFWYRQDPGLGLRLIYFSYDVKMKEKGDIPEGYSVSREKKERFSLILESASTNQTSMYLCASSFAGSQPQHFGDGTRLSIL.

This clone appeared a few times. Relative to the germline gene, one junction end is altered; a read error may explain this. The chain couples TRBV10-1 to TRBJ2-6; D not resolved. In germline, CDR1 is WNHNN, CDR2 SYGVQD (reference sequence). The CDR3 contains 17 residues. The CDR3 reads CASSDSWGTSGSNVLTF. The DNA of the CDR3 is TGCGCCAGCAGTGACAGTTGGGGAACCTCTGGGTCCAATGTCCTGACTTTC.

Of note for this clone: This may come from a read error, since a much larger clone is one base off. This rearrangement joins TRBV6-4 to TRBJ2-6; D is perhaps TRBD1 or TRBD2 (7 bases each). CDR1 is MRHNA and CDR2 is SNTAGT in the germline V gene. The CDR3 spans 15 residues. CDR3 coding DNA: TGTGCCAGCAGTTACTCTGGGGAGGGGGCCAACGTCCTGGCTTTC. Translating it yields CASSYSGEGANVLAF.

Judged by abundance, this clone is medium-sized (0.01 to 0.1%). The DNA of the CDR3 is TGTGCCAGCAGCCTCGTTGGAGGGTCCTACGAGCAGTACTTC. Encoded protein: CASSLVGGSYEQYF. This chain connects TRBV6-1 to TRBJ2-7, with D possibly being TRBD2 (6 bases). The CDR3 is made up of 14 amino acids. Between the trimmed V and J ends, which lost 6 bases and 1 base, there was a span of 13 bases. Looked up from germline, CDR1 is MNHNS and CDR2 is SASEGT.

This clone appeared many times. As DNA, the CDR3 is TGTGCCAGCAGCCGTATCGGCGCCGGGGAGCTGTTTTTT. Its protein is CASSRIGAGELFF. The V and J genes are TRBV6-1 and TRBJ2-2; no clear D. Germline V gene data show CDR1 as MNHNS and CDR2 as SASEGT. The CDR3 is made up of 13 amino acids. V was clipped by 6 bases and J by 6 bases, with 11 bases between them.